The 10 T cell receptor beta chains below all came from one sample that was sequenced in a study of blood T cell repertoires in COVID-19. TCRdb's copy holds only in-frame clones and misses some; the assay was immunoSEQ multiplex PCR. The sample has roughly 55,000 clones, approximately 87% seen once. The sequencing input was peripheral blood. These receptors all come from a man in his sixties with active or convalescent COVID-19.

The chain joins TRBV25-1 to TRBJ1-1; weak D call: TRBD1 (6 bases). This CDR3 is 15 amino acids long. Trimming removed 5 bases at V and 0 bases at J, with 13 bases between. Germline lookup yields CDR1 MGHDK and CDR2 SYGVNS. The CDR3 sequence: CASSFRTAMNTEAFF. For the CDR3, the DNA is TGTGCCAGCAGTTTTCGGACAGCTATGAACACTGAAGCTTTCTTT. The whole variable domain, remainder taken from reference TRBV25-1 and TRBJ1-1, is EADIYQTPRYLVIGTGKKITLECSQTMGHDKMYWYQQDPGMELHLIHYSYGVNSTEKGDLSSESTVSRIRTEHFPLTLESARPSHTSQYLCASSFRTAMNTEAFFGQGTRLTVV.

The CDR3 here is CASSPPTGLRSGEQYF. The CDR3 DNA follows: TGTGCCAGCTCACCGCCGACAGGGCTTCGATCGGGGGAGCAGTACTTC. The chain is built from TRBV18 and TRBJ2-7; TRBD1 aligns across 7 bases. J gave up 7 bases and V 3 bases, and 15 bases lay outside the gene matches. This CDR3 is built from 16 residues. Looked up from germline, CDR1 is KGHSH and CDR2 is LQKENI.

The chain has TRBV11-1 and TRBJ2-1; 8 positions match TRBD1. V was pared by 4 bases and J by 5 bases, with 7 bases of the junction left unmatched. Germline assignment: CDR1 SGHAT and CDR2 FQDESV (reference sequence). The CDR3 length is 15 residues. The CDR3 bases are TGTGCCAGCAGCTCGGGACAGGTACCTCACAATGAGCAGTTCTTC. This encodes CASSSGQVPHNEQFF.

This rearrangement joins TRBV27 to TRBJ1-1; D unresolved. Per germline, CDR1 MNHEY and CDR2 SMNVEV (reference sequence). The V gene lost 6 bases and the J gene lost 1 base, with 9 bases spanning the gap. The CDR3 is made up of 13 amino acids. The CDR3 DNA is TGTGCCAGCAGGTGGCAGGAGAACACTGAAGCTTTCTTT. This translates into CASRWQENTEAFF.

The V and J genes are TRBV7-2 and TRBJ2-5, with D tentatively TRBD2 (6 bases). V shed 5 bases and J shed 5 bases, with 12 bases lying between them. The CDR3 totals 13 residues. Looked up from germline, CDR1 is SGHTA and CDR2 is FQGNSA. DNA of the CDR3: TGTGCCAGCAGCCCGGGGACTTCTGAGACCCAGTACTTC. Translating gives CASSPGTSETQYF.

In its sample, this clone is medium-sized (0.01 to 0.1%). DNA of the CDR3: TGTGCCAGCAGCCAATTCCGGACAGCTAACACTGAAGCTTTCTTT. Its protein product is CASSQFRTANTEAFF. The V gene is TRBV3-1 (or the pseudogene TRBV3-2), the J gene TRBJ1-1; possibly TRBD1 for D (6 bases). In germline, CDR1 is LGHDT, CDR2 YNNKEL (reference sequence). Trimming took 2 bases from V and 2 from J, leaving 12 bases between them. This CDR3 is built from 15 residues.

This chain links TRBV29-1 with TRBJ1-3; no definite D call. Trimming left V 4 bases short and J 0 bases short, with 7 bases between. This CDR3 contains 13 residues. Germline V gene sequence: CDR1 SQVTM, CDR2 ANQGSEA. The CDR3 reads CSVGLSSGNTIYF. The CDR3 DNA reads as TGCAGCGTTGGTCTTAGCTCTGGAAACACCATATATTTT.

The chain couples TRBV10-1 to TRBJ2-7; the match to TRBD1 covers 7 bases. The ends lost 4 bases at V and 0 bases at J; junction bases unmatched: 6. The CDR3 is 15 residues long. Germline-derived CDR1 and CDR2 are WNHNN and SYGVQD (reference sequence). The CDR3 DNA follows: TGCGCCAGCAGTGCGGTCAGGGGGAACTCCTACGAGCAGTACTTC. It translates to CASSAVRGNSYEQYF.

This clone appeared once. The chain recombines TRBV12-5 with TRBJ2-1, with 7 bases lining up with TRBD1. This CDR3 is 14 amino acids long. V lost 7 bases to trimming and J lost 2 bases; unmatched junction nucleotides: 5. Germline lookup yields CDR1 LGHNT and CDR2 FRNRAP. CDR3 residues: CASVPGQTYNEQFF. The CDR3 DNA follows: TGTGCTAGTGTCCCGGGACAGACCTACAATGAGCAGTTCTTC. Drawing the rest from reference TRBV12-5 and TRBJ2-1, the complete variable domain is DARVTQTPRHKVTEMGQEVTMRCQPILGHNTVFWYRQTMMQGLELLAYFRNRAPLDDSGMPKDRFSAEMPDATLATLKIQPSEPRDSAVYFCASVPGQTYNEQFFGPGTRLTVL.

In its sample, this clone was seen a few times. V usage is TRBV5-1 and J usage is TRBJ1-5; a weak D match, TRBD1 (6 bases). Germline V lookup: CDR1 SGHRS, CDR2 YFSETQ. Trimming took off 0 bases at V and 5 bases at J, with 6 bases between the two ends. CDR3 length: 13 amino acids. DNA for the CDR3: TGCGCCAGCAGCTTGGCAGGGGATCAGCCCCAGCATTTT. Residues: CASSLAGDQPQHF.